A single T cell receptor beta chain is shown here with its context. This clone occurred a few times. Its antigen is still unknown. No base quality values were provided; no much bigger clone lies one nucleotide off. Reading the germline V gene (reference sequence) gives CDR1 SGHNT and CDR2 YYREEE. Unmatched junction bases come to 3, with V trimmed by 5 bases and J by 2 bases. Including the terminal cysteine and phenylalanine, the CDR3 comprises 13 residues. This entry keeps only the CDR3 DNA: 39 bases, framed from base 1. Collaborating institutions collected whole blood in K2EDTA tubes following their own protocols. For TCRbeta analysis, collaborators shipped samples as frozen whole blood, isolated PBMCs, or DNA extracted from either of those sample types. The sample is drawn from a study of blood T cell repertoires in COVID-19 (TCRdb year 2020). Turning to the overall study: Samples covering the acute and convalescent phases of COVID-19 were provided by collaborators in the United States, Italy and Spain. The repertoires were released in a freely available public database intended as a resource for research on the immune response to SARS-CoV-2. The prospective study material was composed of cDNA or gDNA derived from T cells, B-cell-depleted T cells, or PBMCs. Samples were obtained from the ongoing ImmuneRACE study (first 160 participants) and from about 1,300 subjects provided by 6 global collaborators. The dataset comprised deeply sampled blood TCRbeta repertoires from subjects exposed to, actively infected with, or recovered from COVID-19. The sample metadata nearly always contained a de-identified subject ID, COVID-19 status, age in years and sex. Where available, HLA class I and class II types were taken from metadata supplied by the sample provider and were not determined by assay-based typing.

The immunoSEQ Assay, a bias-controlled multiplex PCR, was used to amplify TCRbeta CDR3 regions from genomic DNA. Per the authors' processing: The number of nucleated cells in each sample was estimated by amplification of reference gene primers within the assay. To quantify the absolute abundance of each unique TCRbeta CDR3 rearrangement, sequence reads were collapsed and filtered. Productive Simpson clonality was computed per sample as the square root of Simpson's diversity index over productive rearrangements. Drawn from immuneACCESS, this table holds only the in-frame rearrangements with V and J called that TCRdb kept. Clones are partly lost; checked studies trace under half to an unresolved V gene and leave the rest unexplained. That table furnishes V, J and clone size, whereas the DNA furnished D and trimming. The sample table lists some 210,000 clones, roughly four fifths of them with a count of one. The top ten clonotypes cover 10% to 15% of the sample.

Study-wide findings and limitations: Clinical and demographic metadata were provided uncurated, with the amount varying by source and participant.

Here the chain combines TRBV5-4 and TRBJ2-5; 7 central bases correspond to TRBD1. The receptor's source is a woman in her thirties or forties with acute or convalescent COVID-19. Material: peripheral blood. The CDR3 here reads CASSRDSQETQYF. The nucleotides are TGTGCCAGCAGTAGGGACAGTCAAGAGACCCAGTACTTC. With the rest looked up from the reference TRBV5-4 and TRBJ2-5 genes rather than sequenced, the full variable domain is ETGVTQSPTHLIKTRGQQVTLRCSSQSGHNTVSWYQQALGQGPQFIFQYYREEENGRGNFPPRFSGLQFPNYSSELNVNALELDDSALYLCASSRDSQETQYFGPGTRLLVL.